Here is one TCR beta chain with its context. Antigen specificity is unknown. These data originate in a study of T cell responses to AZD1222 COVID-19 vaccine. General observations from the study: Clonal diversity was possibly underestimated, and the donors were mostly white British, with more females. Regions 160-218 and 743-854 held dominance among vaccine-associated CD4 TCRs, which spanned spike.

Deletions cut 5 bases from V and 5 bases from J, with 10 bases between. CDR1 is LNHDA, CDR2 SQIVND, per germline (reference sequence). This CDR3 region has 13 residues. The method was immunoSEQ multiplex PCR; TCRdb's version includes in-frame clones alone and lacks a portion of them. This repertoire shows 95,000 or so clones, roughly nine tenths found once; its top ten account for around 4%. The receptor comes from an adult in good health. The sample in question was peripheral blood, obtained on day 0 of AZD1222 vaccination. V usage is TRBV19 and J usage is TRBJ1-5, with TRBD1 as a possible D gene (6 bases). The CDR3 DNA follows: TGTGCCAGTAGTCTACAGGGAGATCAGCCCCAGCATTTT. It encodes CASSLQGDQPQHF.